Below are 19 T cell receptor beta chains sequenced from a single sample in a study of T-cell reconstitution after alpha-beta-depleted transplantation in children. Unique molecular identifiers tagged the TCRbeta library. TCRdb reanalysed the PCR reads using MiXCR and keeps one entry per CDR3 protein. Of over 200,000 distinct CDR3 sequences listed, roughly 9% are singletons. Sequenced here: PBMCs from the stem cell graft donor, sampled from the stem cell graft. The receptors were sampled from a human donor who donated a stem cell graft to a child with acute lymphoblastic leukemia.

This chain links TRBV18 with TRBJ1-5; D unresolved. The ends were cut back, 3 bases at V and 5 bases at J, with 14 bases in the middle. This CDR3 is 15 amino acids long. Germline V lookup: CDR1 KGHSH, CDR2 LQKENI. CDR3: CASSPDGRKDQPQHF. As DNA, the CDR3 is TGTGCCAGCTCACCCGATGGTAGGAAAGATCAGCCCCAGCATTTT.

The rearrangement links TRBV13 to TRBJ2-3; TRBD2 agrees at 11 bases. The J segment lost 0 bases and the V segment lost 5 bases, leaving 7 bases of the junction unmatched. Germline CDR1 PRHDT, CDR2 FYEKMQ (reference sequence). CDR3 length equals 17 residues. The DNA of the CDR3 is TGTGCCAGCAGCCTCGGGGGGACTAGCGGTAGCACAGATACGCAGTATTTT. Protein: CASSLGGTSGSTDTQYF.

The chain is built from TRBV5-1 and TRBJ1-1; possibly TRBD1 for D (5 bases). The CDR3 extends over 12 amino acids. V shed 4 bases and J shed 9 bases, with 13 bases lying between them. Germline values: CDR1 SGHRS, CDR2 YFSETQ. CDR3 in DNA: TGCGCCAGCAGCCCGGCCGGGGCCCAAGCTTTCTTT. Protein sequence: CASSPAGAQAFF.

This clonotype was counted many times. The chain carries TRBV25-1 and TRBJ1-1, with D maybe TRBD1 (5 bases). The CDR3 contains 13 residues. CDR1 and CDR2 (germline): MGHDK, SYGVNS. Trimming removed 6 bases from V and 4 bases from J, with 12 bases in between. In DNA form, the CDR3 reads TGTGCCAGCAGGGGGGTTACTTTCACTGAAGCTTTCTTT. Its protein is CASRGVTFTEAFF. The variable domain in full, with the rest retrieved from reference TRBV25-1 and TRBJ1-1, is EADIYQTPRYLVIGTGKKITLECSQTMGHDKMYWYQQDPGMELHLIHYSYGVNSTEKGDLSSESTVSRIRTEHFPLTLESARPSHTSQYLCASRGVTFTEAFFGQGTRLTVV.

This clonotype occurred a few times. Here the CDR3 reads CSARGYRDRENYGYTF. CDR3 DNA: TGCAGTGCTAGAGGTTACCGGGACAGGGAGAACTATGGCTACACCTTC. V usage is TRBV20-1 and J usage is TRBJ1-2; 9 bases match TRBD1. The germline V gene has CDR1 DFQATT and CDR2 SNEGSKA (reference sequence). V was clipped by 1 base and J by 2 bases; unmatched bases: 8. The CDR3 consists of 16 residues.

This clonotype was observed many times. The CDR3 DNA reads TGTGCCAGCAGCCTGACCGGACCTGGAGGCTACACCTTC. Translating it yields CASSLTGPGGYTF. J is TRBJ1-2 and V is TRBV7-2, with D hard to call. This CDR3 spans 13 amino acids. V dropped 5 bases and J dropped 8 bases, with 15 bases sitting between them. Germline values: CDR1 SGHTA, CDR2 FQGNSA.

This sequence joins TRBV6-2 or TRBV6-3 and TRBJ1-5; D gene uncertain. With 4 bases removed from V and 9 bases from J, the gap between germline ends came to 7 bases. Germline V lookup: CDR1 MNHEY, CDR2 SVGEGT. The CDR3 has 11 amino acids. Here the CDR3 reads CASSSRGPQHF. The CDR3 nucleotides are TGTGCCAGCAGTTCCCGAGGGCCCCAGCATTTT.

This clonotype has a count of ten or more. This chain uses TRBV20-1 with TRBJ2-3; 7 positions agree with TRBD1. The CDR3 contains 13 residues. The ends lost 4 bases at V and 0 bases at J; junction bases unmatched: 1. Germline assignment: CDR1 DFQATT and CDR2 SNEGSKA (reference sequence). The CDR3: CSATDRSTDTQYF. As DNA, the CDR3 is TGCAGTGCTACGGACAGGAGCACAGATACGCAGTATTTT.

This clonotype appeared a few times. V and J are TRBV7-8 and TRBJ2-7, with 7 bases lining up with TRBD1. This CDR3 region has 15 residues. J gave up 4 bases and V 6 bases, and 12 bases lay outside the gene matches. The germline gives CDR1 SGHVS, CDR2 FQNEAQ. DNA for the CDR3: TGTGCCAGCAGTTCCCGCCGGGACAGAGGATACGAGCAGTACTTC. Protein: CASSSRRDRGYEQYF.

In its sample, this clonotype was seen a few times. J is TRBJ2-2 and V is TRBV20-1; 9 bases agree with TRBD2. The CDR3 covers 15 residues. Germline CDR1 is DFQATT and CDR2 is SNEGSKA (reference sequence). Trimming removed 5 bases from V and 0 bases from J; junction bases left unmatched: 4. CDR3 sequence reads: CSADPSGANTGELFF. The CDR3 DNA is TGCAGTGCTGATCCTAGCGGGGCGAACACCGGGGAGCTGTTTTTT.

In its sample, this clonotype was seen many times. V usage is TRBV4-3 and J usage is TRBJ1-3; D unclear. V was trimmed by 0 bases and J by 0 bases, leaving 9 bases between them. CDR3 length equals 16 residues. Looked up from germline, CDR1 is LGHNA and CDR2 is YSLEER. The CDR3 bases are TGCGCCAGCAGCCAAGATCCGGCTAACTCTGGAAACACCATATATTTT. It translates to CASSQDPANSGNTIYF.

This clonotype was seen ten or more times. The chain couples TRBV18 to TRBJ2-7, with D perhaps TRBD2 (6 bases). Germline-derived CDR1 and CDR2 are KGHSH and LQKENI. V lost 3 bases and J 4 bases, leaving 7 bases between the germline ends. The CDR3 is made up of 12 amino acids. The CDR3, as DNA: TGTGCCAGCTCACCGACTAGTTACGAGCAGTACTTC. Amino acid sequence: CASSPTSYEQYF.

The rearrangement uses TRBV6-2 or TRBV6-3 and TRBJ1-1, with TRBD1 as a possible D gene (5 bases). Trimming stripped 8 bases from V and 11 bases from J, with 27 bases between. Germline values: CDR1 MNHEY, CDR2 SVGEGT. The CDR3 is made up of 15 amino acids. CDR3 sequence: CASERNPRAGNQAFF. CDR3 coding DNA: TGTGCCAGCGAACGTAATCCCAGGGCAGGGAATCAGGCTTTCTTT.

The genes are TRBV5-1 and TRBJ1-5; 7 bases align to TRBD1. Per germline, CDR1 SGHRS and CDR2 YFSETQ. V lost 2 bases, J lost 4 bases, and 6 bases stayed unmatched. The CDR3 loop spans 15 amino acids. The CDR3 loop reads CASSFAGGTNQPQHF. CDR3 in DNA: TGCGCCAGCAGCTTCGCAGGGGGAACGAATCAGCCCCAGCATTTT.

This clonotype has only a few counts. CDR3 in DNA: TGCAGTGCTAGAGATTACCTAGCGGTCACACCAATAGAGACCCAGTACTTC. Its translation is CSARDYLAVTPIETQYF. The chain couples TRBV20-1 to TRBJ2-5; 7 bases align to TRBD2. V was clipped by 0 bases and J by 4 bases; unmatched bases: 14. Germline V gene sequence: CDR1 DFQATT, CDR2 SNEGSKA (reference sequence). This CDR3 has 17 residues.

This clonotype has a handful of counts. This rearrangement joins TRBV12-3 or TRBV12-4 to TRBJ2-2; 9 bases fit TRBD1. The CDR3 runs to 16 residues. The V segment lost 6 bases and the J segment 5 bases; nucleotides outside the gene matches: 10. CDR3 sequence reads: CASRSLGQGLTGELFF. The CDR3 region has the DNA TGTGCCAGCAGGTCTCTAGGACAGGGGTTAACCGGGGAGCTGTTTTTT.

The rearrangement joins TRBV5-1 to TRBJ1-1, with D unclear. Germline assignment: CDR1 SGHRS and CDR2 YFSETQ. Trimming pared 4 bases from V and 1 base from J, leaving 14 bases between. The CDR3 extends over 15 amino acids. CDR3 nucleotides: TGCGCCAGCAGCATCTACTTGGACGGGAACACTGAAGCTTTCTTT. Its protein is CASSIYLDGNTEAFF.

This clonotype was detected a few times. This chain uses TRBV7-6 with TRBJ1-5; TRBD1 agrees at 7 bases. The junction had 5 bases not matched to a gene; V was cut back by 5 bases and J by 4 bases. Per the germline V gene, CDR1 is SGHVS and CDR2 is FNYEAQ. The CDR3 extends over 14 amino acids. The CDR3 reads CASSRQQGNQPQHF. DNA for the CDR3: TGTGCCAGCAGCCGTCAACAGGGGAATCAGCCCCAGCATTTT. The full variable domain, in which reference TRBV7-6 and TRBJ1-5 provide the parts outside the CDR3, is GAGVSQSPRYKVTKRGQDVALRCDPISGHVSLYWYRQALGQGPEFLTYFNYEAQQDKSGLPNDRFSAERPEGSISTLTIQRTEQRDSAMYRCASSRQQGNQPQHFGDGTRLSIL.

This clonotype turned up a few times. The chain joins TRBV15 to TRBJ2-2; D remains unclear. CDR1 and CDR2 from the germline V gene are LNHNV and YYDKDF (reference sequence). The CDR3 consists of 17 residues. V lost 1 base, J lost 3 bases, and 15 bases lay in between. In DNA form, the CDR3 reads TGTGCCACCAGCAGAGGAACCGTGATGGGATACACCGGGGAGCTGTTTTTT. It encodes CATSRGTVMGYTGELFF.